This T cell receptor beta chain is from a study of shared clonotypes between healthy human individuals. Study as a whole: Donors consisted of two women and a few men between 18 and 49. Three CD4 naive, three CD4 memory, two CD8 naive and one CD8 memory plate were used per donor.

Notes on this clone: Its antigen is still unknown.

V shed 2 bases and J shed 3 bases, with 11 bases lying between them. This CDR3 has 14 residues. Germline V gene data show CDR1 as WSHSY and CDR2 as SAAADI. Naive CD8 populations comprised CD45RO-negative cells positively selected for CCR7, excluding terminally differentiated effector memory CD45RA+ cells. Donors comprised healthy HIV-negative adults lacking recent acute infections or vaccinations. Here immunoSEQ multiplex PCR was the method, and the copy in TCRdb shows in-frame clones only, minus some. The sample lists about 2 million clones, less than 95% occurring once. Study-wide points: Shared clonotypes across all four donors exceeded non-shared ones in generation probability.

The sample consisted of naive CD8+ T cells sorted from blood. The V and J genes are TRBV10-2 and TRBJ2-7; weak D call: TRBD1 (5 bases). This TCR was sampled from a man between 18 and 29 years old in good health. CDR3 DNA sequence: TGCGCCAGCAGTGAGGCAGGGCCCAACTACGAGCAGTACTTC. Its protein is CASSEAGPNYEQYF.